Listed below are T cell receptor beta chains from one sample, sequenced in a study of CD8+ T cells in alopecia areata. The assay was immunoSEQ multiplex PCR, and TCRdb's table has in-frame clones only and misses some. The data hold 180,000 or so clones, with about 62% observed a single time. The specimen comprised CD4+ T cells sorted from blood, sampled at week 24, from a patient treated with tofacitinib. Source of these receptors: a human donor with alopecia areata. Each CDR3 is given with its conserved first and last residue. The D gene is left open where the match is weak. The size field is filled for only some rows; it gives once, few, many or a size class.

v_call	d_call	clone_size	j_call	cdr3_nt	cdr3_aa
TRBV2	NA	NA	TRBJ2-5	TGTGCCAGCAGTCCCCAAGAGACCCAGTACTTC	CASSPQETQYF
TRBV29-1	NA	NA	TRBJ1-1	TGCAGCCTCCAACATGTGGGGGAAGCTTTCTTT	CSLQHVGEAFF
TRBV29-1	TRBD1	once	TRBJ2-2	TGCAGCGTCGGGACAGGGACCGGGGAGCTGTTTTTT	CSVGTGTGELFF
TRBV20-1	TRBD1	few	TRBJ1-1	TGCAGTGCTGGAAACAGGGGAGCTTTCTTT	CSAGNRGAFF
TRBV27	NA	NA	TRBJ1-1	TGTGCCAGCAGTTTACAACTAAACACTGAAGCTTTCTTT	CASSLQLNTEAFF
TRBV4-1	NA	few	TRBJ1-2	TGCGCCAGCAGCCAAGCAGGCAGGGCCCCTCGTATCTATGGCTACACCTTC	CASSQAGRAPRIYGYTF
TRBV5-1	NA	NA	TRBJ1-1	TGCGCCAGCAGCCCGGATACCGACAACACTGAAGCTTTCTTT	CASSPDTDNTEAFF
TRBV9	NA	NA	TRBJ2-1	TGTGCCAGCAGCGTAATTGCGGGGCCTCACAATGAGCAGTTCTTC	CASSVIAGPHNEQFF
TRBV6-4	NA	few	TRBJ2-1	TGTGCCAGCAGTGGGACTCTGGGGAATGAGCAGTTCTTC	CASSGTLGNEQFF
TRBV2	TRBD1	once	TRBJ2-5	TGTGCCAGCCGGACAGGGGGCTGGGAGACCCAGTACTTC	CASRTGGWETQYF
TRBV6-5	NA	NA	TRBJ1-2	TGTGCCAGCAGCCCAGGGTCTGGCTACACCTTC	CASSPGSGYTF
TRBV30	NA	NA	TRBJ2-3	TGTGCCTGGAGTGTACTGCAGGCCACAGATACGCAGTATTTT	CAWSVLQATDTQYF
TRBV2	TRBD1	NA	TRBJ1-1	TGTGCCAGCAGTGCGGACAGGGACACTGAAGCTTTCTTT	CASSADRDTEAFF
TRBV27	TRBD1	few	TRBJ2-7	TGTGCCAGCAGTGCACACAGGGGGCGTTCGTCGGGCGAGCAGTACTTC	CASSAHRGRSSGEQYF